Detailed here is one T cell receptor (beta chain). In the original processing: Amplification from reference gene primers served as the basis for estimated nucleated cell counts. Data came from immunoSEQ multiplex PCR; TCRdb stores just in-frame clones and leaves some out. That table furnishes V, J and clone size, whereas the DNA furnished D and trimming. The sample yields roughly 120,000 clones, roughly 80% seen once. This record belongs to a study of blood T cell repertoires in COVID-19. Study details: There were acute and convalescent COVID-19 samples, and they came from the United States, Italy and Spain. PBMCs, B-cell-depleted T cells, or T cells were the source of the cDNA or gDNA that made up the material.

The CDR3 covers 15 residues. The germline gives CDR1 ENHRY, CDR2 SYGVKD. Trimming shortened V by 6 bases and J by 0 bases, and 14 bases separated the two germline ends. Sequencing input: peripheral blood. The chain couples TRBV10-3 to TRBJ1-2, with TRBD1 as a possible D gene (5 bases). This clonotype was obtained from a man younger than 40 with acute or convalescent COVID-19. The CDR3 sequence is CAISDSTASNYGYTF. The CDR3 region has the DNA TGTGCCATCAGCGACTCGACAGCTTCTAACTATGGCTACACCTTC.